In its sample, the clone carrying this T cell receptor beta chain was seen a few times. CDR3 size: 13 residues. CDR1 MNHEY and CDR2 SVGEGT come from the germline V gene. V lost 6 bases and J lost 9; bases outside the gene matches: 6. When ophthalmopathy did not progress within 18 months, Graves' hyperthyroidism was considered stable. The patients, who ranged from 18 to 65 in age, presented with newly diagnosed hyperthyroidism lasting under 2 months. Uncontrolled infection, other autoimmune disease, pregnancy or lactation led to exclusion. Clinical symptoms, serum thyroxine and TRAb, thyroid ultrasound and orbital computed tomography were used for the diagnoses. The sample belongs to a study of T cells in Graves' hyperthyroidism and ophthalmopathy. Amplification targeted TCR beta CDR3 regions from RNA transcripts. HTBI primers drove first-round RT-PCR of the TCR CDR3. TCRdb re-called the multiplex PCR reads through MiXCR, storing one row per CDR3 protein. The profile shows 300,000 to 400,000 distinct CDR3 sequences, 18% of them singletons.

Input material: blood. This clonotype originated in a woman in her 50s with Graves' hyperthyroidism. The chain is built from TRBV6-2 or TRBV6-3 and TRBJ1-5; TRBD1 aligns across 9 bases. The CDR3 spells CASRPTGGGPQHF. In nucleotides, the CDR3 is TGTGCCAGCAGACCTACAGGGGGCGGGCCCCAGCATTTT.